Reported below is one T cell receptor (beta chain). Its target is not known. Only in-frame clones appear in the TCRdb table, and some are missing; sequencing was by immunoSEQ multiplex PCR. The table records 60,000 to 90,000 clones, roughly 88% of them present only once. The entry originates in a study of graft-versus-host responses after intestinal transplantation. Study outcomes and limitations: GvH clones turned up in recipient marrow; some had shown up first in ileum or blood.

This sample comprised unstimulated CD8+ T cells sorted from spleen or lymph node cells, obtained before intestinal transplant. The origin of this receptor is a human donor who received an intestinal transplant.

CDR3 in DNA: TGCGCCAGCAGCCAAGGTGGGACAGGGGGCTCTGGATACGAGCAGTACTTC. Its protein product is CASSQGGTGGSGYEQYF. The V gene is TRBV4-1, the J gene TRBJ2-7, with 12 bases identical to TRBD1. CDR1 and CDR2 (germline): MGHRA, YSYEKL. The CDR3 consists of 17 residues. The trim removed 1 base at V and 4 bases at J, leaving 8 bases unmatched.